These 3 T cell receptor beta chains originate from one sample sequenced in a study of T cells in Graves' hyperthyroidism and ophthalmopathy. Authors of the study amplified TCR beta CDR3 regions from RNA transcripts. The HTBI primer set was used in a first-round RT-PCR of the TCR CDR3. TCRdb recomputed calls from the multiplex PCR reads with MiXCR, one row per CDR3 protein. The table lists fewer than 800,000 distinct CDR3 sequences, about 17% of them singletons. Material: blood. The receptor source for this set is a man between 18 and 29 years old with Graves' hyperthyroidism.

CDR3 in DNA: TGTGCCAGCAGACCCGGGGCAGGGCACTACGAGCAGTACTTC. This translates into CASRPGAGHYEQYF. The J gene is TRBJ2-7, the V gene TRBV28, with D perhaps being TRBD1 or TRBD2 (5 bases each). V lost 6 bases and J 3 bases, leaving 15 bases between the germline ends. Germline-derived CDR1 and CDR2 are MDHEN and SYDVKM. The CDR3 consists of 14 residues.

The sample holds many counts of this clonotype. V gene TRBV20-1 combines with J gene TRBJ2-3; D not resolved. In germline, CDR1 is DFQATT, CDR2 SNEGSKA (reference sequence). The CDR3 covers 13 residues. V was cut by 3 bases and J by 8 bases, with 15 bases left in between. The CDR3 DNA reads TGCAGTGCTAGCGCCACAACATTGGCTACGCAGTATTTT. This gives the protein CSASATTLATQYF.

This clonotype appeared many times. This chain links TRBV28 with TRBJ2-1; TRBD2 agrees at 7 bases. V shed 2 bases, J shed 8 bases, and the junction held 9 bases outside the gene matches. Germline V gene data show CDR1 as MDHEN and CDR2 as SYDVKM. The CDR3 runs to 15 residues. The CDR3 DNA reads as TGTGCCAGCAGTTTAGGCGGCGGGAGTGCCCATGAGCAGTTCTTC. This sequence encodes CASSLGGGSAHEQFF.